Listed here is a single T cell receptor beta chain. Its antigen is as yet unknown. The data were taken from a study of OX40 agonist ivuxolimab in advanced cancers. On the study more broadly: At doses from 0.01 to 10 mg/kg, patients were given intravenous ivuxolimab every 2 weeks. The eligibility criteria allowed prior anti-PD-1, anti-PD-L1 or anti-CTLA-4 therapy, and 30% to 45% had some.

Sequenced by immunoSEQ multiplex PCR; TCRdb stores in-frame clones only, minus some. The sample includes more than 50,000 clones, around 87% of them seen just once. Study-level findings and limits: Expanded peripheral T cells had an undetermined antigen specificity. Certain nonresponders additionally had low normalized T-cell clonal expansion.

The source of this sequence is an adult with an advanced solid tumor such as melanoma, head and neck, liver or kidney cancer. The sample consisted of CD4+ or CD8+ T cells sorted from blood, taken in a trial of the OX40 agonist ivuxolimab.

The CDR3 reads CATYAMGQSNQPQHF. The CDR3, as DNA: TGTGCCACCTATGCTATGGGACAGAGCAATCAGCCCCAGCATTTT. The chain has TRBV6-1 and TRBJ1-5; 7 bases are shared with TRBD1. The CDR3 consists of 15 residues. The germline gives CDR1 MNHNS, CDR2 SASEGT. V gave up 10 bases and J gave up 1 base; unmatched junction bases: 10.